A single sample gave rise to the 31 T cell receptor beta chains below, sequenced in a study of blood T cell repertoires in COVID-19. Sequencing used immunoSEQ multiplex PCR; TCRdb keeps in-frame clones, though not all of them. The sample shows roughly 200,000 clones, 85% of them seen only once. The sequencing sample was made of PBMCs or T cells enriched from blood (not recorded which). The source is a man in his forties who had recovered from COVID-19.

The chain links TRBV6-5 to TRBJ1-2, with a possible D match to TRBD1 (6 bases). Trimming cost V 5 bases and J 4 bases, with 17 bases left between them. Germline values: CDR1 MNHEY, CDR2 SVGAGI. The CDR3 totals 15 residues. For the CDR3, the DNA is TGTGCCAGCAGTACGGCGGGGGACATACGCTATGGCTACACCTTC. This translates into CASSTAGDIRYGYTF.

V usage is TRBV3-1 (or the pseudogene TRBV3-2) and J usage is TRBJ1-4; D gene unclear. The V end was cut by 1 base, the J end by 9 bases, with 12 bases between. Germline-derived CDR1 and CDR2 are LGHDT and YNNKEL (reference sequence). The CDR3 is 14 amino acids. The CDR3 nucleotides read TGTGCCAGCAGCCAAGTTCTTCCTACGAAAAAACTGTTTTTT. Residues: CASSQVLPTKKLFF.

The V and J genes are TRBV18 and TRBJ1-3; D not certain. Deletions cut 0 bases from V and 0 bases from J, with 6 bases between. The CDR3 has 15 residues. Germline values: CDR1 KGHSH, CDR2 LQKENI. The CDR3 loop is CASSPPSSSGNTIYF. The CDR3 coding sequence is TGTGCCAGCTCACCACCTTCTAGCTCTGGAAACACCATATATTTT.

The chain has TRBV6-2 or TRBV6-3 and TRBJ2-2; D is possibly TRBD2 (6 bases). V was trimmed by 2 bases and J by 2 bases, leaving 9 bases between them. Germline CDR1 and CDR2: MNHEY and SVGEGT. The CDR3 is 15 amino acids. CDR3: CASSYGGTNTGELFF. The CDR3 region has the DNA TGTGCCAGCAGTTACGGCGGGACTAACACCGGGGAGCTGTTTTTT.

This rearrangement joins TRBV29-1 to TRBJ2-7; 7 bases map to TRBD2. This CDR3 comprises 16 residues. V was pared by 1 base and J by 0 bases, with 9 bases of the junction left unmatched. Germline V CDR1 and CDR2: SQVTM, ANQGSEA. The CDR3 is CSVEAKGAGISYEQYF. The CDR3 DNA sequence: TGCAGCGTTGAAGCCAAGGGAGCGGGGATCTCCTACGAGCAGTACTTC.

This sequence joins TRBV7-2 and TRBJ2-7; TRBD2 might be the D (5 bases). Trimming took off 3 bases at V and 0 bases at J, with 15 bases between the two ends. The CDR3 consists of 16 residues. The germline CDR1 and CDR2 sequences are SGHTA and FQGNSA. The CDR3 region is CASSLEGGFSSYEQYF. Written as DNA, the CDR3 is TGTGCCAGCAGCTTGGAAGGCGGGTTTAGCTCCTACGAGCAGTACTTC.

The rearrangement joins TRBV7-9 to TRBJ1-2, with 11 bases that match TRBD1. The V and J ends lost 6 bases and 4 bases, in that order; junction bases with no gene match: 4. The CDR3 runs 14 residues. Per the germline V gene, CDR1 is SEHNR and CDR2 is FQNEAQ (reference sequence). The CDR3 DNA reads as TGTGCCAGCAGTGGACAGGGGGCTGGCTATGGCTACACCTTC. Translation gives CASSGQGAGYGYTF.

This sequence joins TRBV27 and TRBJ1-1; unclear D gene. The germline V and J ends were trimmed by 2 bases and 5 bases, with 15 bases remaining between them. CDR1 MNHEY and CDR2 SMNVEV come from the germline V gene (reference sequence). CDR3 length equals 15 residues. CDR3 coding DNA: TGTGCCAGCAGTTTAGTGTCTGGAGTGCTGACTGAAGCTTTCTTT. It is translated as CASSLVSGVLTEAFF.

The V gene is TRBV24-1, the J gene TRBJ2-7; TRBD1 matches at 10 bases. This CDR3 has 15 residues. The germline gives CDR1 KGHDR, CDR2 SFDVKD. Losses at the gene ends were 3 bases for V and 5 bases for J; bases not matched to a gene: 6. The CDR3 region is CATSDTGQGIDEQYF. In DNA, the CDR3 is TGTGCCACCAGTGATACGGGACAGGGGATTGACGAGCAGTACTTC.

This sequence joins TRBV5-1 and TRBJ2-5; 12 bases are shared with TRBD1. V lost 2 bases, J lost 5 bases, and 4 bases stayed unmatched. The germline gives CDR1 SGHRS, CDR2 YFSETQ. The CDR3 totals 15 residues. CDR3: CASSFGTGGRETQYF. The CDR3 region has the DNA TGCGCCAGCAGCTTCGGGACAGGGGGCCGTGAGACCCAGTACTTC.

This clone was observed a single time. V and J are TRBV4-3 and TRBJ2-1, with 11 bases identical to TRBD2. V lost 1 base, J lost 5 bases, and 22 bases stayed unmatched. Per germline, CDR1 LGHNA and CDR2 YSLEER. The CDR3 loop spans 22 amino acids. The CDR3 DNA follows: TGCGCCAGCAGCCAAGCCCTTGCTCGGGACAGGGAGACTAGCGGGGTACACAATGAGCAGTTCTTC. Protein: CASSQALARDRETSGVHNEQFF.

This chain uses TRBV11-3 with TRBJ2-7, with 8 positions matching TRBD2. The CDR3 length is 15 residues. The J segment lost 6 bases and the V segment lost 5 bases, leaving 12 bases of the junction unmatched. Germline CDR1 SGHNT, CDR2 YENEEA. The CDR3 DNA reads TGTGCCAGCAGCGACTCCGGGACTAGATCGGGCGAGCAGTACTTC. Its translation is CASSDSGTRSGEQYF.

V usage is TRBV6-5 and J usage is TRBJ2-7, with D tentatively TRBD2 (5 bases). In germline, CDR1 is MNHEY, CDR2 SVGAGI. Trimming cost V 4 bases and J 2 bases, with 15 bases left between them. CDR3 length: 15 residues. CDR3: CASSSTSPSPYEQYF. The CDR3 nucleotides are TGTGCCAGCAGTTCCACTTCCCCTAGCCCCTACGAGCAGTACTTC.

This clone appeared a single time. The CDR3 region has the DNA TGTGCCAGCAGCACTAGGACAGGGGGGACCTACGAGCAGTACTTC. It encodes CASSTRTGGTYEQYF. This chain joins TRBV21-1 and TRBJ2-7; the DNA was not used to check the table's D call, TRBD1. TRBV21-1 counts as a pseudogene. There are 15 residues in the CDR3.

The chain carries TRBV7-6 and TRBJ2-7; 10 bases map to TRBD1. The CDR3 runs to 16 residues. Unmatched junction bases numbered 6, after V lost 3 bases and J lost 1 base. Germline V gene sequence: CDR1 SGHVS, CDR2 FNYEAQ. This chain's CDR3 is CASSLAGTGVSYEQYF. In nucleotides, the CDR3 is TGTGCCAGCAGCTTGGCCGGGACAGGGGTGTCCTACGAGCAGTACTTC.

This chain joins TRBV5-1 and TRBJ1-2; possibly TRBD1 for D (5 bases). Trimming left V 0 bases short and J 6 bases short, with 12 bases between. The CDR3 extends over 14 amino acids. The germline gives CDR1 SGHRS, CDR2 YFSETQ. Here the CDR3 reads CASSLGREGDGYTF. CDR3 nucleotide sequence: TGCGCCAGCAGCTTGGGTAGGGAAGGGGATGGCTACACCTTC.

The chain couples TRBV4-1 to TRBJ2-7; a weak D match, TRBD2 (6 bases). CDR3 length: 16 residues. Trimming pared 4 bases from V and 5 bases from J, leaving 21 bases between. From germline, CDR1 is MGHRA and CDR2 YSYEKL. CDR3: CASSPPGWRELDEQYF. CDR3 DNA sequence: TGCGCCAGCAGCCCCCCGGGCTGGCGGGAACTGGACGAGCAGTACTTC.

The V and J genes are TRBV2 and TRBJ1-4, with 7 bases that match TRBD1. The length of the CDR3 is 15 residues. Germline V gene data show CDR1 as SNHLY and CDR2 as FYNNEI. Losses at the gene ends were 11 bases for V and 0 bases for J; bases not matched to a gene: 9. As DNA, the CDR3 is TGTGCCTCAAACAGGGGCGTGGCAACTAATGAAAAACTGTTTTTT. It encodes CASNRGVATNEKLFF.

The V gene is TRBV24-1, the J gene TRBJ1-1, with TRBD1 matching over 8 bases. The V gene end was trimmed by 4 bases and the J gene end by 5 bases; junction bases not matched to a gene: 11. Germline CDR1 KGHDR, CDR2 SFDVKD. The CDR3 is 16 residues long. The CDR3 DNA reads TGTGCCACCAGTGACCTCCTGACAGGGGTTGTGACTGAAGCTTTCTTT. Amino acid sequence: CATSDLLTGVVTEAFF.

The rearrangement joins TRBV11-3 to TRBJ2-1, with TRBD2 matching 16 bases. The V gene's germline CDR1 is SGHNT and CDR2 YENEEA. Trimming took 5 bases from V and 7 from J; bases not matched to a gene: 11. CDR3 size: 18 residues. The CDR3 spells CASSQRGLAGGPKNEQFF. In DNA, the CDR3 is TGTGCCAGCAGCCAGAGGGGACTAGCGGGAGGGCCGAAGAATGAGCAGTTCTTC.

The chain joins TRBV7-2 to TRBJ2-5, with D unresolved. From germline, CDR1 is SGHTA and CDR2 FQGNSA. Trimming left V 5 bases short and J 13 bases short, with 5 bases between. The CDR3 has 8 residues. The CDR3 DNA sequence: TGTGCCAGCAGCCCTCGGTACTTC. As protein: CASSPRYF.

This chain connects TRBV28 to TRBJ2-1; 10 positions match TRBD2. This CDR3 has 17 amino acids. The V and J ends lost 4 bases and 8 bases, in that order; junction bases with no gene match: 14. Germline V CDR1 and CDR2: MDHEN, SYDVKM. CDR3: CASSWSSGRAVHDEQFF. CDR3 in DNA: TGTGCCAGCAGTTGGTCGAGCGGGAGGGCCGTTCATGATGAGCAGTTCTTC. The complete variable domain, with remaining parts taken from reference TRBV28 and TRBJ2-1, reads DVKVTQSSRYLVKRTGEKVFLECVQDMDHENMFWYRQDPGLGLRLIYFSYDVKMKEKGDIPEGYSVSREKKERFSLILESASTNQTSMYLCASSWSSGRAVHDEQFFGPGTRLTVL.

The rearrangement uses TRBV28 and TRBJ1-5, with D unresolved. V was pared by 1 base and J by 4 bases, with 5 bases between. This CDR3 is built from 13 residues. Germline values: CDR1 MDHEN, CDR2 SYDVKM. Here the CDR3 reads CASSLSGNQPQHF. The CDR3 DNA sequence: TGTGCCAGCAGTTTATCAGGTAATCAGCCCCAGCATTTT.

The chain joins TRBV5-1 to TRBJ1-1, with 8 positions matching TRBD1. V dropped 3 bases and J dropped 2; count of bases not matched to a gene: 6. Germline V lookup: CDR1 SGHRS, CDR2 YFSETQ. The CDR3 loop spans 15 amino acids. DNA of the CDR3: TGCGCCAGCAGCTATGGACAGGGCCCTAACACTGAAGCTTTCTTT. Protein product: CASSYGQGPNTEAFF. The full variable domain, with the rest looked up from reference TRBV5-1 and TRBJ1-1, is KAGVTQTPRYLIKTRGQQVTLSCSPISGHRSVSWYQQTPGQGLQFLFEYFSETQRNKGNFPGRFSGRQFSNSRSEMNVSTLELGDSALYLCASSYGQGPNTEAFFGQGTRLTVV.

The V and J genes are TRBV6-5 and TRBJ1-1, with 8 nucleotides matching TRBD1. Trimming took 3 bases from V and 4 from J; bases not matched to a gene: 4. The CDR3 has 14 residues. Germline CDR1 MNHEY, CDR2 SVGAGI. The CDR3 sequence is CASSYRQGSTEAFF. In DNA form, the CDR3 reads TGTGCCAGCAGTTATCGACAGGGGTCCACTGAAGCTTTCTTT.

V usage is TRBV19 and J usage is TRBJ2-2; TRBD2 matches 9 bases. In germline, CDR1 is LNHDA, CDR2 SQIVND (reference sequence). The CDR3 runs to 16 residues. Trimming took 4 bases from V and 3 from J; bases not matched to a gene: 6. The CDR3 protein is CASSNSLAGYTGELFF. The CDR3 region has the DNA TGTGCCAGTAGTAATTCGCTAGCGGGATACACCGGGGAGCTGTTTTTT.

The chain uses TRBV4-1 and TRBJ1-5, with 7 bases that match TRBD1. CDR1 is MGHRA, CDR2 YSYEKL, per germline. The CDR3 is 14 amino acids. The J segment lost 6 bases and the V segment lost 3 bases, leaving 5 bases of the junction unmatched. The CDR3: CASSQTGWGQPQHF. CDR3 coding DNA: TGCGCCAGCAGCCAGACAGGGTGGGGTCAGCCCCAGCATTTT.

The chain has TRBV13 and TRBJ2-7; a weak D match, TRBD2 (5 bases). Germline CDR1 reads PRHDT; CDR2 reads FYEKMQ (reference sequence). CDR3 length: 12 amino acids. With 4 bases removed from V and 7 bases from J, the gap between germline ends came to 11 bases. The CDR3 DNA follows: TGTGCCAGCAGCTCCGGTGGCGGGGAGCAGTACTTC. Translation: CASSSGGGEQYF.

The rearrangement links TRBV7-2 to TRBJ2-5; TRBD2 agrees at 7 bases. Unmatched junction bases numbered 1, after V lost 3 bases and J lost 3 bases. The CDR3 is 13 residues long. Germline V CDR1 and CDR2: SGHTA, FQGNSA. The CDR3 DNA reads TGTGCCAGCAGCTTCCGGGGGGAAGAGACCCAGTACTTC. It encodes CASSFRGEETQYF. Together with reference TRBV7-2 and TRBJ2-5, the CDR3 gives the full variable domain: GAGVSQSPSNKVTEKGKDVELRCDPISGHTALYWYRQSLGQGLEFLIYFQGNSAPDKSGLPSDRFSAERTGGSVSTLTIQRTQQEDSAVYLCASSFRGEETQYFGPGTRLLVL.

The V call is TRBV2, the J call TRBJ2-3, with 7 bases aligning to TRBD2. This CDR3 is built from 14 residues. In germline, CDR1 is SNHLY, CDR2 FYNNEI. J gave up 4 bases and V 4 bases, and 5 bases lay outside the gene matches. CDR3 in DNA: TGTGCCAGCAGTGGGGAGGGGTTGGCAGATACGCAGTATTTT. This codes for CASSGEGLADTQYF.

This clone came up a few times. The gene calls are TRBV7-3 and TRBJ1-4; 9 bases match TRBD1. Trimming cost V 5 bases and J 4 bases; bases outside gene matches: 5. CDR1 and CDR2 (germline): SGHTA, FQGTGA. CDR3 length: 15 residues. The CDR3 nucleotides are TGTGCCAGCAGCCAGACAGGGGGGAGTAATGAAAAACTGTTTTTT. This codes for CASSQTGGSNEKLFF. Based on the CDR3 plus reference TRBV7-3 and TRBJ1-4, the full variable domain is GAGVSQTPSNKVTEKGKYVELRCDPISGHTALYWYRQSLGQGPEFLIYFQGTGAADDSGLPNDRFFAVRPEGSVSTLKIQRTERGDSAVYLCASSQTGGSNEKLFFGSGTQLSVL.